These T cell receptor beta chains were read from a single sample in a study of blood T cells in healthy people across ages. A single record per CDR3 protein comes from TCRdb applying MiXCR to the 5' RACE reads. Of some 900,000 distinct CDR3 sequences listed, 29% are singletons. The source material was blood. The receptor set was obtained from a woman older than 75 in good health. Each CDR3 is given with its conserved first and last residue. Each record gives: J gene, D gene, V gene, clone size, CDR3 DNA, CDR3 protein. The D gene is left open where the match is weak. Only part of the rows carry a size: once, few, many, or a class if the clone is expanded.

>TRBJ2-3|NA|TRBV20-1|many
TGCAGTGCTAGAGACCCGGGACCCCGCACAGATACGCAGTATTTT
CSARDPGPRTDTQYF
>TRBJ2-5|NA|TRBV6-6|many
TGTGCCAGCAAGCGGGTTTTCTTTGAAGAGACCCAGTACTTC
CASKRVFFEETQYF
>TRBJ2-7|TRBD2|TRBV6-5|once
TGTGCCAGCAGTTACTCAGCTAGCGGGAGATACTACGAGCAGTACTTC
CASSYSASGRYYEQYF
>TRBJ1-6|TRBD1|TRBV27|many
TGTGCCAGCAACCGACAGGGGGCGCCTTATAATTCACCCCTCCACTTT
CASNRQGAPYNSPLHF
>TRBJ1-1|NA|TRBV7-9|NA
TGTGCCAGCAGCTTAGGAAGGGGCTACGGCACTGAAGCTTTCTTT
CASSLGRGYGTEAFF
>TRBJ2-7|TRBD1|TRBV4-3|few
TGCGCCAGCAGCCAAGGCCAGGGGGCCGGGTACGAGCAGTACTTC
CASSQGQGAGYEQYF
>TRBJ1-2|NA|TRBV9|NA
TGTGCCAGCAGCGTGGCGGAGAACTATGGCTACACCTTC
CASSVAENYGYTF
>TRBJ2-1|TRBD2|TRBV7-9|NA
TGTGCCAGCAGCCCCAGGGATCCAGGGACTAGCGGGGGGGGCTACAATGAGCAGTTCTTC
CASSPRDPGTSGGGYNEQFF
>TRBJ2-7|TRBD2|TRBV7-2|many
TGTGCCAGCAGCTTAGCCCCATTCCCGGGAGGCTACGAGCAGTACTTC
CASSLAPFPGGYEQYF
>TRBJ1-2|TRBD1|TRBV19|NA
TGTGCCAGTATGGGGGACAGGGCTTTTGATGGCTACACCTTC
CASMGDRAFDGYTF
>TRBJ2-3|TRBD2|TRBV20-1|many
TGCAGTGGGGGCGGGGGGGCAGATACGCAGTATTTT
CSGGGGADTQYF
>TRBJ1-5|NA|TRBV12-3/TRBV12-4|NA
TGTGCCAGCAGCTCTGGGCCGGATAGCAATCAGCCCCAGCATTTT
CASSSGPDSNQPQHF
>TRBJ1-5|TRBD1|TRBV27|few
TGTGCCAGCAGTTCCGGGACAGGGGCTCATTATAGCAATCAGCCCCAGCATTTT
CASSSGTGAHYSNQPQHF
>TRBJ2-3|TRBD2|TRBV4-3|many
TGCGCCAGCAGCCAAGCACGCCTAGCGGGGGGGCGGGTCCCTGGAGATACGCAGTATTTT
CASSQARLAGGRVPGDTQYF
>TRBJ2-5|NA|TRBV9|NA
TGTGCCTGCGGCGTAGACTGGGGGGGCAGTTTGAATGAGCAGTACTTC
CACGVDWGGSLNEQYF
>TRBJ2-1|NA|TRBV6-2/TRBV6-3|NA
TGTGCCACCAGTAGCGCGGAGCCCAGGCAGTTCTTC
CATSSAEPRQFF
>TRBJ2-1|TRBD2|TRBV7-2|NA
TGTGCCAGCAGCCGACTAGCTTCCTACAATGAGCAGTTCTTC
CASSRLASYNEQFF
>TRBJ1-5|NA|TRBV19|NA
TGTGCCAGTAGTATTTCGCGGGGTGTATCGGTCAATCAGCCCCAGCATTTT
CASSISRGVSVNQPQHF
>TRBJ1-2|NA|TRBV4-3|NA
TGCGCCAGCAGCCAGGGACAAACTCGCAACTATGGCTACACCTTC
CASSQGQTRNYGYTF
>TRBJ2-7|NA|TRBV4-3|many
TGCGCCAGCAGCCGGGAGGGGGGAGCTTACGAGCAGTACTTC
CASSREGGAYEQYF
>TRBJ2-1|NA|TRBV11-2|NA
TGTGCCAGCAGTCGCGACAGTCTGGGATTCTATGAGCAGTTCTTC
CASSRDSLGFYEQFF
>TRBJ2-1|TRBD2|TRBV5-1|many
TGCGCCAGCAGCCTCAACCGGGGGGATAGCAATGAGCAGTTCTTC
CASSLNRGDSNEQFF
>TRBJ1-2|NA|TRBV21-1|NA
TGTGCCAGCAGCAAAGGCCGTAGGTGGACAGGGTCTAACTATGGCTACACCTTC
CASSKGRRWTGSNYGYTF
>TRBJ2-6|NA|TRBV6-2/TRBV6-3|many
TGTGCCAGCAGCAGTCCAGGGGCAACCGGGGCCAACGTCCTGACTTTC
CASSSPGATGANVLTF